Included here is one T cell receptor beta chain sequence, with context. The antigen is not known. Per the germline V gene, CDR1 is DFQATT and CDR2 is SNEGSKA (reference sequence). Trimming cost V 5 bases and J 3 bases, with 25 bases left between them. This CDR3 contains 17 residues. This entry comes from a study of CD8 T cells in ankylosing spondylitis. General observations from the study: CD8+ by phenotype, disease-linked clones were relatively rare in peripheral blood. Made up of 7 to 9 highly homologous variants, a TCR beta motif appeared characteristic of ankylosing spondylitis blood.

Quantitative 5'-RACE with molecular barcodes produced the TCR beta libraries. TCRdb reanalysed the 5' RACE reads using MiXCR and keeps one entry per CDR3 protein. The table includes about 190,000 distinct CDR3 sequences, 10% to 15% detected once. The receptor comes from a female donor with ankylosing spondylitis or in good health (not recorded which). The chain joins TRBV20-1 to TRBJ1-1; the D gene is possibly TRBD1 (6 bases). Sample: blood, either unsorted or a sorted T cell fraction (not recorded which). This chain's CDR3 is CSALKGPPSGVDTEAFF. The CDR3 DNA reads as TGCAGTGCTCTGAAAGGCCCTCCGTCAGGGGTCGACACTGAAGCTTTCTTT.